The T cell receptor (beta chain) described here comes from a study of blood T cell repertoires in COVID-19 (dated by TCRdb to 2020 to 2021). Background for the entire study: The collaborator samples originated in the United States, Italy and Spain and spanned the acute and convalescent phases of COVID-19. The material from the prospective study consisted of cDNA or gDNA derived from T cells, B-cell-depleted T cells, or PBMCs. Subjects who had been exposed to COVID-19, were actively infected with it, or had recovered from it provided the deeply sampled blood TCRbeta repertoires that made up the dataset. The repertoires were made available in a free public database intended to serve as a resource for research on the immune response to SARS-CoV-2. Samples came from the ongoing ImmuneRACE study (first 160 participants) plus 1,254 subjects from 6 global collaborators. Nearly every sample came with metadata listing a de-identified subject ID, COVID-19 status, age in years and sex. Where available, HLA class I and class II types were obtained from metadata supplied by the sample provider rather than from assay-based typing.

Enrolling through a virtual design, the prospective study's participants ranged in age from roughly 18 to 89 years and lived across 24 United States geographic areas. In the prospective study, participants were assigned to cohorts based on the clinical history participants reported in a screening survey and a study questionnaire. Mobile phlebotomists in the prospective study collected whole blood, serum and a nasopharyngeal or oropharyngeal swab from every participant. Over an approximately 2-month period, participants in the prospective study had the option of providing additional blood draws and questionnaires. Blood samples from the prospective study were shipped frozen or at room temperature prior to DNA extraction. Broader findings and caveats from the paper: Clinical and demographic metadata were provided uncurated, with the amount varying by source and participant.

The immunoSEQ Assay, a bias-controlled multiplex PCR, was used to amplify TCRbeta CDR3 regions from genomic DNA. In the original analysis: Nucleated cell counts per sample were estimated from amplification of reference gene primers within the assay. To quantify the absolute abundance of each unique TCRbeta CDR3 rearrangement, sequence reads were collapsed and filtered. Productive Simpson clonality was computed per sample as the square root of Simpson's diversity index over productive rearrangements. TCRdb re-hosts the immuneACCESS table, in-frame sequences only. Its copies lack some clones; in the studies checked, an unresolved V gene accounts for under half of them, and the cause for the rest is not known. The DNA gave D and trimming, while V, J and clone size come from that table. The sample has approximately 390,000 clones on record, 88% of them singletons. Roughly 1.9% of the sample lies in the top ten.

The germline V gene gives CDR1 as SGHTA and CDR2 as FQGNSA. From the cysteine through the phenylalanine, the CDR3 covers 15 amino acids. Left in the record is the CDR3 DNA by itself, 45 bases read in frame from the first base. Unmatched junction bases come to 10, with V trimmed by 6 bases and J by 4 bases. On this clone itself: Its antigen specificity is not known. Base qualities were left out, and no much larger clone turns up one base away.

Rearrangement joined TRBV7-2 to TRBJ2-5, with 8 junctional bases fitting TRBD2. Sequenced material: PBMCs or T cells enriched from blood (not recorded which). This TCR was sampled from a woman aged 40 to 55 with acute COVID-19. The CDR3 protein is CASSYRPAGGETQYF. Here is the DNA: TGTGCCAGCAGTTACCGCCCGGCGGGGGGAGAGACCCAGTACTTC.